The 14 T cell receptor beta chains given below trace back to one sample, sequenced in a study of post-analysis software for immune sequencing data. Whole-study results and caveats: Compared with controls, patients had more of about five TRBV segments, including TRBV5-6, TRBV5-1 and TRBV20-1.

For these TCRs, the target antigens are not known. Prepared libraries of TCR beta cDNA carried unique molecular identifiers. One entry per CDR3 protein results from TCRdb running MiXCR on the PCR reads. The sample includes roughly 700,000 distinct CDR3 sequences, 30% of them seen just once. Sample: blood. The receptors derive from a girl aged 5-17 years with multiple sclerosis.

This chain joins TRBV7-2 and TRBJ2-7; TRBD1 might be the D (5 bases). CDR1 SGHTA and CDR2 FQGNSA come from the germline V gene. CDR3 length equals 13 residues. V was pared by 5 bases and J by 3 bases, with 11 bases between. CDR3 nucleotides: TGTGCCAGCAGCAGGGGCATCTTCTACGAGCAGTACTTC. Translating gives CASSRGIFYEQYF. Together with reference TRBV7-2 and TRBJ2-7, the CDR3 gives the full variable domain: GAGVSQSPSNKVTEKGKDVELRCDPISGHTALYWYRQSLGQGLEFLIYFQGNSAPDKSGLPSDRFSAERTGGSVSTLTIQRTQQEDSAVYLCASSRGIFYEQYFGPGTRLTVT.

The sample holds many counts of this clonotype. The chain has TRBV6-6 and TRBJ2-7; D remains unclear. The CDR3 runs 12 residues. Germline lookup yields CDR1 MNHNY and CDR2 SVGAGI (reference sequence). V gave up 0 bases and J gave up 4 bases, with 4 bases separating them. The CDR3 loop is CASSYSTYEQYF. CDR3 nucleotides: TGTGCCAGCAGTTACTCTACTTACGAGCAGTACTTC.

This clonotype was found a few times. The chain joins TRBV6-2 or TRBV6-3 to TRBJ2-5; TRBD2 matches at 13 bases. The CDR3 extends over 16 amino acids. Germline loops: CDR1 MNHEY, CDR2 SVGEGT. The junction had 5 bases not matched to a gene; V was cut back by 5 bases and J by 2 bases. This CDR3 is CASSQPGLAGQETQYF. The CDR3 bases are TGTGCCAGCAGTCAGCCGGGACTAGCGGGGCAAGAGACCCAGTACTTC.

The chain recombines TRBV4-3 with TRBJ2-5; D unresolved. V was cut by 0 bases and J by 5 bases, with 13 bases left in between. The CDR3 length is 15 residues. The germline V gene has CDR1 LGHNA and CDR2 YSLEER. This chain's CDR3 is CASSQDRSLRETQYF. CDR3 bases: TGCGCCAGCAGCCAAGATCGGTCCCTGCGGGAGACCCAGTACTTC.

This CDR3 is CASSPGLVGVDNEQFF. CDR3 DNA sequence: TGTGCCAGCTCACCTGGACTAGTGGGAGTTGATAATGAGCAGTTCTTC. The V call is TRBV18, the J call TRBJ2-1, with 7 bases lining up with TRBD2. CDR1 is KGHSH and CDR2 is LQKENI in the germline V gene. This CDR3 has 16 amino acids. Losses at the gene ends were 3 bases for V and 7 bases for J; bases not matched to a gene: 12.

This clonotype was found a few times. The chain couples TRBV29-1 to TRBJ2-5; the D is unclear. V was trimmed by 3 bases and J by 1 base, leaving 9 bases between them. Looked up from germline, CDR1 is SQVTM and CDR2 is ANQGSEA. This CDR3 is 13 amino acids long. The CDR3 reads CSVEPKAQETQYF. The CDR3 DNA reads TGCAGCGTTGAGCCAAAGGCCCAAGAGACCCAGTACTTC. Supplemented by reference TRBV29-1 and TRBJ2-5, the full variable domain reads SAVISQKPSRDICQRGTSLTIQCQVDSQVTMMFWYRQQPGQSLTLIATANQGSEATYESGFVIDKFPISRPNLTFSTLTVSNMSPEDSSIYLCSVEPKAQETQYFGPGTRLLVL.

The chain uses TRBV5-1 and TRBJ2-7; D may be TRBD2 (6 bases). The DNA end favors TRBJ2-5, so the J call may be wrong. This CDR3 comprises 15 residues. The germline V gene has CDR1 SGHRS and CDR2 YFSETQ. The CDR3 bases are TGCGCCAGCAGCTTGGCCGCGGGGTCGTGGGAGACCCAGTACTTC. Translation: CASSLAAGSWETQYF.

This clonotype was seen only a few times. The chain employs TRBV6-5 and TRBJ2-5, with D uncertain. The CDR3 runs to 15 residues. V lost 2 bases to trimming and J lost 1 base, with 11 bases between them. The germline CDR1 and CDR2 sequences are MNHEY and SVGAGI. As DNA, the CDR3 is TGTGCCAGCAGTTACAAGGCAGGTGGCCAAGAGACCCAGTACTTC. Translated: CASSYKAGGQETQYF.

The sample holds a few counts of this clonotype. The V and J genes are TRBV5-1 and TRBJ2-1, with 8 bases matching TRBD1. V was clipped by 2 bases and J by 3 bases; unmatched bases: 4. The CDR3 totals 15 residues. Germline values: CDR1 SGHRS, CDR2 YFSETQ. CDR3 nucleotides: TGCGCCAGCAGCTTAGGGACAGGCCGCTACAATGAGCAGTTCTTC. Encoded protein: CASSLGTGRYNEQFF. Full variable domain (missing parts from reference TRBV5-1 and TRBJ2-1): KAGVTQTPRYLIKTRGQQVTLSCSPISGHRSVSWYQQTPGQGLQFLFEYFSETQRNKGNFPGRFSGRQFSNSRSEMNVSTLELGDSALYLCASSLGTGRYNEQFFGPGTRLTVL.

The genes are TRBV20-1 and TRBJ2-1, with a weak D call TRBD2 (6 bases). Germline V lookup: CDR1 DFQATT, CDR2 SNEGSKA (reference sequence). CDR3 size: 14 residues. The V end was cut by 5 bases, the J end by 9 bases, with 20 bases between. The CDR3 is CSASRDSFRSEQFF. The CDR3 DNA follows: TGCAGTGCTTCCCGGGACTCTTTCCGAAGTGAGCAGTTCTTC.

The table lists this clonotype with a count of one. The chain links TRBV18 to TRBJ1-1; a possible D gene is TRBD1 (5 bases). The CDR3 consists of 16 residues. The V gene's germline CDR1 is KGHSH and CDR2 LQKENI. Trimming shortened V by 4 bases and J by 5 bases, and 20 bases separated the two germline ends. In DNA, the CDR3 is TGTGCCAGCTCACTTCCGCGGCAGGGCGGTTGGACTGAAGCTTTCTTT. Translating it yields CASSLPRQGGWTEAFF.

This clonotype was counted between two and nine times. The CDR3 nucleotides read TGTGCCACCAGCAGTGAGGAACGCAGGGAGGAGGATGGCTACACCTTC. Translated, it gives CATSSEERREEDGYTF. This chain joins TRBV15 and TRBJ1-2; maybe TRBD1 (5 bases). CDR1 is LNHNV, CDR2 YYDKDF, per germline (reference sequence). Trimming cost V 3 bases and J 6 bases, with 20 bases left between them. This CDR3 spans 16 amino acids. Drawing the rest from reference TRBV15 and TRBJ1-2, the complete variable domain is DAMVIQNPRYQVTQFGKPVTLSCSQTLNHNVMYWYQQKSSQAPKLLFHYYDKDFNNEADTPDNFQSRRPNTSFCFLDIRSPGLGDTAMYLCATSSEERREEDGYTFGSGTRLTVV.

CDR3 DNA: TGTGCCAGCAGTTACTCGATAGGTCTGGGGGCGAGCACTGAAGCTTTCTTT. This encodes CASSYSIGLGASTEAFF. J is TRBJ1-1 and V is TRBV6-2 or TRBV6-3, with a tentative D call TRBD1 (6 bases). The germline V gene has CDR1 MNHEY and CDR2 SVGEGT. The germline V and J ends were trimmed by 0 bases and 4 bases, with 18 bases remaining between them. The CDR3 extends over 17 amino acids.

This clonotype has a handful of counts. The chain is built from TRBV20-1 and TRBJ2-4; D gene ambiguous. The end of the DNA fits TRBJ2-7 better, so the J call may be wrong. CDR3 length: 13 residues. Germline V gives CDR1 DFQATT, CDR2 SNEGSKA (reference sequence). CDR3 region: CSARAWTAYEQYF. The CDR3 DNA reads TGCAGTGCTAGAGCCTGGACCGCCTACGAGCAGTACTTC.